The present TCR beta chain was sequenced within a study of blood T cells in healthy people across ages. The study, taken as a whole, reports: Samples with more naive T cells showed higher observed beta diversity.

A few counts support this clonotype. The antigen remains undetermined. A second PCR of 7 to 11 cycles used a sample-barcoded 5' primer and a J-beta primer mix. TCRdb reprocessed the 5' RACE reads via MiXCR and lists one record per CDR3 protein. Among 700,000 to 850,000 distinct CDR3 sequences listed, around 34% were seen once. PBMCs, at least 6.5 million per sample, were isolated. Sequencing used blood. This clonotype originated in a man aged 18 to 30 in good health.

The CDR3 reads CAWSNVGGDIQYF. CDR3 DNA: TGTGCCTGGAGCAACGTGGGGGGCGACATTCAGTACTTC. This chain joins TRBV30 and TRBJ2-4, with D perhaps assigned TRBD1 or TRBD2 (6 bases each). In germline, CDR1 is GTSNPN, CDR2 SVGIG (reference sequence). The CDR3 loop spans 13 amino acids. V was pared by 3 bases and J by 8 bases, with 14 bases between.